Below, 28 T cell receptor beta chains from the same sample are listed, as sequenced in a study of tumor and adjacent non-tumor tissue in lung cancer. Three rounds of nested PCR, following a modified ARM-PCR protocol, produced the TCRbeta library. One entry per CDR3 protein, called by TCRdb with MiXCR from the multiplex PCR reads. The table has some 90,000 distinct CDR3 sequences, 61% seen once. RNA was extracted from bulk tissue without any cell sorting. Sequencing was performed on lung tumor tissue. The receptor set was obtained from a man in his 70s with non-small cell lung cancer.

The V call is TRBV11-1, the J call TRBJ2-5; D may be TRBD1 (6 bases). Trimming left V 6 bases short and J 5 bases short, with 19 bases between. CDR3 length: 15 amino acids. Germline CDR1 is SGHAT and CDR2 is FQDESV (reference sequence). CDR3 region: CASSSTRGGAETQYF. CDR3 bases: TGTGCCAGCAGTTCTACTCGTGGGGGCGCGGAGACCCAGTACTTC.

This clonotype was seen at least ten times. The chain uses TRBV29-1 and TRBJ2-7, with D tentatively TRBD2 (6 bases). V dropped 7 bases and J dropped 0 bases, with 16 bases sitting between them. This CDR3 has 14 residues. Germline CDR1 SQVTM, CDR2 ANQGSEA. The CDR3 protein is CSAAGGSNSYEQYF. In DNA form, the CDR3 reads TGCAGCGCCGCTGGGGGGTCCAACTCCTACGAGCAGTACTTC.

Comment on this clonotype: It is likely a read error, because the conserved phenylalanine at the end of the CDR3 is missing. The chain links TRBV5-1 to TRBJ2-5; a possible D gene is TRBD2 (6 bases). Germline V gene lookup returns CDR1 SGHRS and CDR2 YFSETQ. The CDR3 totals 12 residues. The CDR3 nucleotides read TGCGCCATCAGCAAGGAGGGAGAGACCCAGTACTTA. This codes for CAISKEGETQYL.

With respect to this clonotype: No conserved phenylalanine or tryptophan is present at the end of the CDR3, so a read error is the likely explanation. The CDR3 nucleotides read TGTGTCAGCATCTCTTTCGCAGGGGGCAACGGGGAGCTGTTTCTT. Amino acids: CVSISFAGGNGELFL. This sequence joins TRBV28 and TRBJ2-2, with 8 positions matching TRBD1. There are 15 residues in the CDR3. Germline-derived CDR1 and CDR2 are MDHEN and SYDVKM.

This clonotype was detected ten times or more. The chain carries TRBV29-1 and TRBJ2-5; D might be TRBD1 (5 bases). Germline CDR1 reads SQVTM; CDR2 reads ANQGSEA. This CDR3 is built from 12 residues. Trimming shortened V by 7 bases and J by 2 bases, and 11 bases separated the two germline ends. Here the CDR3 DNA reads TGCAGCGCTGACAGTGCTCAAGAGACCCAGTACTTC. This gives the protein CSADSAQETQYF.

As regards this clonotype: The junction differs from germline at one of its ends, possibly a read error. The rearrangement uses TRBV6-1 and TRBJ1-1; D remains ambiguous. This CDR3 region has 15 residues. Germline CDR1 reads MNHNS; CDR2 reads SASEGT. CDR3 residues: CVSSEYGPMNTEALF. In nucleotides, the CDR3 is TGTGTCAGCAGTGAATATGGACCGATGAACACTGAAGCTCTCTTT.

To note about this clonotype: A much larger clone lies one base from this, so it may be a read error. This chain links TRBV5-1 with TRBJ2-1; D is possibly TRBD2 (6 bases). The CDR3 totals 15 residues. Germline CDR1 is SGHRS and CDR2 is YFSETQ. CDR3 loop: CTSSLGGSSYNEQFF. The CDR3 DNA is TGCACCAGCAGCTTGGGAGGCAGCTCCTACAATGAGCAGTTCTTC.

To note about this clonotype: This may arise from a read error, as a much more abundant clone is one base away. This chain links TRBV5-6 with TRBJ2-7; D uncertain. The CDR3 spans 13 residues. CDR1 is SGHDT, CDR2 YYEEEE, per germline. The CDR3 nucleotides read TGTGCCAGCAGCTTGTCTCTCTCCTACGGGCAGTACTTC. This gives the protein CASSLSLSYGQYF. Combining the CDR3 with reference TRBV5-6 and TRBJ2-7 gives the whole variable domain DAGVTQSPTHLIKTRGQQVTLRCSPKSGHDTVSWYQQALGQGPQFIFQYYEEEERQRGNFPDRFSGHQFPNYSSELNVNALLLGDSALYLCASSLSLSYGQYFGPGTRLTVT.

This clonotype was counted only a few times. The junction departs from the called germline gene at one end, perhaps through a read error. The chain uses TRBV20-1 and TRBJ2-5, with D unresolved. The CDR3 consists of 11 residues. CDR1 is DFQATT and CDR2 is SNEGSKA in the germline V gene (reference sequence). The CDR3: CSGATQETEYF. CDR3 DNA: TGCAGTGGTGCCACCCAAGAGACCGAGTACTTC.

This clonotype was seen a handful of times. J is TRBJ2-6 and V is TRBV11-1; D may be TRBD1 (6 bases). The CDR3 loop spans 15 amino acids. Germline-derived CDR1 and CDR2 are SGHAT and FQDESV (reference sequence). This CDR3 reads CVGCLRGTGANVLTF. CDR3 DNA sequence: TGTGTCGGCTGCCTTAGGGGGACCGGGGCCAACGTCCTGACTTTC. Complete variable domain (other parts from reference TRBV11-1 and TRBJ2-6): EAEVAQSPRYKITEKSQAVAFWCDPISGHATLYWYRQILGQGPELLVQFQDESVVDDSQLPKDRFSAERLKGVDSTLKIQPAELGDSAMYLCVGCLRGTGANVLTFGAGSRLTVL.

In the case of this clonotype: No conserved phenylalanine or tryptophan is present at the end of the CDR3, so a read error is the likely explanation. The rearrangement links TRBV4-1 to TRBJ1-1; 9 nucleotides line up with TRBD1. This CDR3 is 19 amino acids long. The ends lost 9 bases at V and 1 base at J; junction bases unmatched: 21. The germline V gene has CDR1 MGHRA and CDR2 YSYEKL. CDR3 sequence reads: CASRQWSGDRVGENTEAFL. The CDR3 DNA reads TGCGCCAGTAGGCAATGGTCTGGGGACAGGGTAGGGGAGAACACTGAAGCTTTCCTT.

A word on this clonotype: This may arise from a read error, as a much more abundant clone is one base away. The DNA for the CDR3 is TGTGCCAGCAGCTTGGGGGGGAATGGACTATTCAATGTGCAGTTCTTC. Encoded protein: CASSLGGNGLFNVQFF. J is TRBJ2-1 and V is TRBV5-5; TRBD2 might be the D (6 bases). Germline CDR1 SGHKS, CDR2 YYEKEE (reference sequence). CDR3 length: 16 residues.

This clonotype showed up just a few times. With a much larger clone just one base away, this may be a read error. CDR3 nucleotides: TGTGCCATCAGTGCCCGACAGGGCGATGGCTACGCCTTC. Its protein product is CAISARQGDGYAF. The J gene is TRBJ1-2, the V gene TRBV10-3, with 7 bases aligning to TRBD1. The CDR3 is made up of 13 amino acids. The germline V gene encodes CDR1 ENHRY and CDR2 SYGVKD.

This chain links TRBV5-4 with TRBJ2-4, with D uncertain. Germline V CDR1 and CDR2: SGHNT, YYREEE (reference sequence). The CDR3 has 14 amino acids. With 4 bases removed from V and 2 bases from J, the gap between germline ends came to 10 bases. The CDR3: CASSPPGSKNIQYF. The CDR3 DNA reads TGTGCCAGCAGCCCCCCCGGGTCCAAAAACATTCAGTACTTC. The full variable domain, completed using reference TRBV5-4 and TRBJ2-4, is ETGVTQSPTHLIKTRGQQVTLRCSSQSGHNTVSWYQQALGQGPQFIFQYYREEENGRGNFPPRFSGLQFPNYSSELNVNALELDDSALYLCASSPPGSKNIQYFGAGTRLSVL.

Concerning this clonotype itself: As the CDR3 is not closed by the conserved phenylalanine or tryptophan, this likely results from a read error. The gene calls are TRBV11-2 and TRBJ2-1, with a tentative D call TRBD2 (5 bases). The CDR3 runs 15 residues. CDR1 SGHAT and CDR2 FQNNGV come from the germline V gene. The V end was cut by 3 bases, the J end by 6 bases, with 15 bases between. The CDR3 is CASSLTIGKGNEQFL. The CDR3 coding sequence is TGTGCCAGCAGCTTGACTATCGGTAAAGGCAATGAGCAGTTCCTC.

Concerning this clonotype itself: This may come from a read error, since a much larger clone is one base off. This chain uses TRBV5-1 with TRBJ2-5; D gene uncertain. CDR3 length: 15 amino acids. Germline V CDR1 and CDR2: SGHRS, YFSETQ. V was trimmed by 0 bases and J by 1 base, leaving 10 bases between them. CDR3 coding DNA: TGCGCCAGCAGCTTGGTGTCGCATGTCCAAGAGACCCAGTACTTC. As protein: CASSLVSHVQETQYF.

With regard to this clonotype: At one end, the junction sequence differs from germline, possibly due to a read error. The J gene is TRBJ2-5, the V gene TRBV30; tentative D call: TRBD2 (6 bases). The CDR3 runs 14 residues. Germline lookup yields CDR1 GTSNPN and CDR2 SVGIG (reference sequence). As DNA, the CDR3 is TGTGTCTGGAGTGTAGGCGGGGAACAAGAGACCCAGTACTTC. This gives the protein CVWSVGGEQETQYF.

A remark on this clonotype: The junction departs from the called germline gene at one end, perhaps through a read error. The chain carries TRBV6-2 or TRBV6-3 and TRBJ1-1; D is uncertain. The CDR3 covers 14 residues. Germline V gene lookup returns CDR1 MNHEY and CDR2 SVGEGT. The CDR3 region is CVSRRNYAGTEDFF. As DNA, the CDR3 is TGTGTCAGCAGGCGTAACTACGCGGGCACTGAAGATTTCTTT.

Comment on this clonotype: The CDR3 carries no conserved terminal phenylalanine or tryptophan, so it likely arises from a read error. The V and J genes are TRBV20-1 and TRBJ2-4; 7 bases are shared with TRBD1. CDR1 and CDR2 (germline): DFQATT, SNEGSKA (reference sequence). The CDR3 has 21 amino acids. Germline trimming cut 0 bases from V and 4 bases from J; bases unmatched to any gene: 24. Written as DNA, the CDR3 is TGCAGTGCTAGAGACCAGGGGGTGGGATCAACTTATCGAAGCCAAAAAAACATTCAGTACATG. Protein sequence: CSARDQGVGSTYRSQKNIQYM.

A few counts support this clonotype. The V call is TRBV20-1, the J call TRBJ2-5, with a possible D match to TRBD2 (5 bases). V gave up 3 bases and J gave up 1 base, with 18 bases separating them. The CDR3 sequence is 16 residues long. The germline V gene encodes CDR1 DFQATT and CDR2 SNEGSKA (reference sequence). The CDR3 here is CSARPPGGPRQETQYF. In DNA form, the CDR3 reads TGCAGTGCTAGGCCCCCGGGCGGGCCTCGCCAAGAGACCCAGTACTTC.

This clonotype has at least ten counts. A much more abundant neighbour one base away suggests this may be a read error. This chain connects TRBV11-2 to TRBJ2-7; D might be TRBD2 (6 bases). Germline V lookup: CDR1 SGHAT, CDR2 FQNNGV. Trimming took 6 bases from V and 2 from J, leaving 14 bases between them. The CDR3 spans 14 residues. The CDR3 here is CASRLSGLPYEQYF. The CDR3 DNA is TGTGCCAGCAGGTTAAGCGGGCTTCCCTACGAGCAGTACTTC.

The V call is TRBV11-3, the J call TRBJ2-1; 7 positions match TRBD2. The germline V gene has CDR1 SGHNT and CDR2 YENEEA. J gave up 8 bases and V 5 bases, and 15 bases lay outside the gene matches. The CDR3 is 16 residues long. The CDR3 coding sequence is TGTGCCAGCAGCCCGCTGACTAGTGGGAGGGGACATGAGCAGTTCTTC. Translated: CASSPLTSGRGHEQFF.

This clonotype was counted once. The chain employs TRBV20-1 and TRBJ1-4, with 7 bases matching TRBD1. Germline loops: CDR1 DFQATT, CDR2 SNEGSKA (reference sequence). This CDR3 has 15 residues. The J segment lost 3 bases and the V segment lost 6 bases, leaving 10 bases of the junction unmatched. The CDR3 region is CSASLEGAANEKLFF. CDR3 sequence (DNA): TGCAGTGCCAGTCTTGAGGGGGCAGCTAATGAAAAACTGTTTTTT.

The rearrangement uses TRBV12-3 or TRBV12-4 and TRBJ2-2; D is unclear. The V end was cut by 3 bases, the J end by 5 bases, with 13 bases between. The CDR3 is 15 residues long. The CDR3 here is CASSFGRYRTGELFF. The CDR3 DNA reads TGTGCCAGCAGTTTCGGCAGGTACCGTACCGGGGAGCTGTTTTTT.

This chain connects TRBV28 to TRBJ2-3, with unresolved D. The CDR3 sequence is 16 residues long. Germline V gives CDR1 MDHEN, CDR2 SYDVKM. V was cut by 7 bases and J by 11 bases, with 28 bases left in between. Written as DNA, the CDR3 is TGTGCCAGCATCCCCTCAAGGGCCCCGTTAGGGTCGGGGCAGTATTTT. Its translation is CASIPSRAPLGSGQYF. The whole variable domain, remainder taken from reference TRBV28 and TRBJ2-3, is DVKVTQSSRYLVKRTGEKVFLECVQDMDHENMFWYRQDPGLGLRLIYFSYDVKMKEKGDIPEGYSVSREKKERFSLILESASTNQTSMYLCASIPSRAPLGSGQYFGPGTRLTVL.

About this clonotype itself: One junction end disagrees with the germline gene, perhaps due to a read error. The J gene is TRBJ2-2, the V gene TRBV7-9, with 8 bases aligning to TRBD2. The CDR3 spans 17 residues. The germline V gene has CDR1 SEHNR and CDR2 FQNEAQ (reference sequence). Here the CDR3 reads CASSLGRAGVGTGELLF. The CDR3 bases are TGTGCCAGCAGCCTTGGGCGAGCGGGAGTCGGAACCGGGGAGCTATTGTTT.

The CDR3 coding sequence is TGCGCCAGCAGCGCGTCCGGGACGCTTCCATATGAGCAGTTCTTC. This encodes CASSASGTLPYEQFF. This chain uses TRBV5-1 with TRBJ2-1; D could derive from TRBD1 or TRBD2 (5 bases each). The CDR3 spans 15 residues. Trimming left V 4 bases short and J 8 bases short, with 19 bases between. Germline V gene data show CDR1 as SGHRS and CDR2 as YFSETQ. Full variable domain (remainder filled in from reference TRBV5-1 and TRBJ2-1): KAGVTQTPRYLIKTRGQQVTLSCSPISGHRSVSWYQQTPGQGLQFLFEYFSETQRNKGNFPGRFSGRQFSNSRSEMNVSTLELGDSALYLCASSASGTLPYEQFFGPGTRLTVL.

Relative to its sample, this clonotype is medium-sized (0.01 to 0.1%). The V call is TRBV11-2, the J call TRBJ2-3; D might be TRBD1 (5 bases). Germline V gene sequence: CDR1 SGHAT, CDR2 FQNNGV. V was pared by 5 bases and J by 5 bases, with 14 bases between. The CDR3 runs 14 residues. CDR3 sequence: CASSPDSFRDTQYF. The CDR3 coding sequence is TGTGCCAGCAGCCCCGACAGTTTCAGAGATACGCAGTATTTT.